This T cell receptor (beta chain) was obtained from a study of blood T cell repertoires in COVID-19. Whole-study context: T cells, B-cell-depleted T cells, or PBMCs supplied cDNA or gDNA.

This CDR3 region has 17 residues. Germline V gene lookup returns CDR1 MNHEY and CDR2 SMNVEV (reference sequence). Trimming at V came to 3 bases and at J to 2 bases, leaving 11 bases not matched to a gene. Produced via immunoSEQ multiplex PCR; TCRdb's table is partial and in-frame only. The sample consists of around 160,000 clones, about 80% of them appearing once. In assigning cohorts, the study relied on participant-reported clinical history. Material for sequencing was PBMCs or T cells enriched from blood (not recorded which). The receptor was isolated from a woman in her sixties or seventies who had recovered from COVID-19. V is TRBV27 and J is TRBJ2-7, with TRBD1 identical over 9 bases. This chain's CDR3 is CASSLGGSGQGPYEQYF. The CDR3 bases are TGTGCCAGCAGTTTGGGGGGGTCGGGACAGGGTCCCTACGAGCAGTACTTC.